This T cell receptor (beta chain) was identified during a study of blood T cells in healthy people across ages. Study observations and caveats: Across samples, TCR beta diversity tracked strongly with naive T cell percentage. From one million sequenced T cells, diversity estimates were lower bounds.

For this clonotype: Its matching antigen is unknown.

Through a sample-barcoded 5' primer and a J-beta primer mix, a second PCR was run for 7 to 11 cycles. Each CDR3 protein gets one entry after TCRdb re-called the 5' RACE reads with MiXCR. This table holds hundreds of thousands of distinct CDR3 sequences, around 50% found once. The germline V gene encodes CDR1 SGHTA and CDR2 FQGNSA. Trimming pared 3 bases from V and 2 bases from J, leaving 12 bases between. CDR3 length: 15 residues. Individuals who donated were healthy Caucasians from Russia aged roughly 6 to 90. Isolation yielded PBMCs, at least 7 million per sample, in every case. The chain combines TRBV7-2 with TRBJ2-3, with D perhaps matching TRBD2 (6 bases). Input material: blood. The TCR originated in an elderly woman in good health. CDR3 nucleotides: TGTGCCAGCAGCTTGAGTAGCGGCCACACAGATACGCAGTATTTT. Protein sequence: CASSLSSGHTDTQYF.